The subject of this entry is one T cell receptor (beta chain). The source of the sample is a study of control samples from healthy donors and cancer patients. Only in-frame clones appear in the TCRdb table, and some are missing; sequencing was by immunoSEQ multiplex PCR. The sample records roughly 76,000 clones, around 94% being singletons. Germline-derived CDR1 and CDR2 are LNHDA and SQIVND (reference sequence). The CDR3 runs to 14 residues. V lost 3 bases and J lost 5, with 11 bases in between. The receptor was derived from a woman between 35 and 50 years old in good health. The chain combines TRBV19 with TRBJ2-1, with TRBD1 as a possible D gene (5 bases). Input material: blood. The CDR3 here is CASSIDRADNEQFF. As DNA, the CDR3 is TGTGCCAGTAGTATCGACAGAGCAGACAATGAGCAGTTCTTC.